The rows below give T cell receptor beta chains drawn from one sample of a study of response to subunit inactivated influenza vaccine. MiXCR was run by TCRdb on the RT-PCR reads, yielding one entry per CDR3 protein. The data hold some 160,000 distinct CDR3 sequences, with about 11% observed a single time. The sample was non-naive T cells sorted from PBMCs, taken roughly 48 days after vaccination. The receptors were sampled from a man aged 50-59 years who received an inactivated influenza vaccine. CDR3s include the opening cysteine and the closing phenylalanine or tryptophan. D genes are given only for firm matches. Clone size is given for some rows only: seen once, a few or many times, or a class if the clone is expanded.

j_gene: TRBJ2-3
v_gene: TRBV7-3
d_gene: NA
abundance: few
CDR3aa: CASSFDRADTQYF
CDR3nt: TGTGCCAGCAGCTTCGACAGAGCAGATACGCAGTATTTT

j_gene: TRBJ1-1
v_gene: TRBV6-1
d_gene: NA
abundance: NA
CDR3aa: CASSNRDMNTEAFF
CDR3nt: TGTGCCAGTTCGAATCGGGACATGAACACTGAAGCTTTCTTT

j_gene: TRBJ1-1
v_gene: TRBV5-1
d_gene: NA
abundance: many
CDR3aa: CASSLRESAEAFF
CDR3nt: TGCGCCAGCAGCTTGAGGGAATCGGCTGAAGCTTTCTTT

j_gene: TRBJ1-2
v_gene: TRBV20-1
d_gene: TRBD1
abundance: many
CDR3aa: CSARDTGVKDGYTF
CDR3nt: TGCAGTGCTAGGGACACAGGGGTCAAAGATGGCTACACCTTC

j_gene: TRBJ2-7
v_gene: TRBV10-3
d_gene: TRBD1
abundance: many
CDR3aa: CAISDSPRDRAYEQYF
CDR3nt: TGTGCCATCAGTGATTCACCGAGGGACAGGGCCTACGAGCAGTACTTC

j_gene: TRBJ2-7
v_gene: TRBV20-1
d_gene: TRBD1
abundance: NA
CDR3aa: CSAPKTGSKYEQYF
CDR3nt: TGCAGTGCTCCTAAGACAGGGTCTAAGTACGAGCAGTACTTC

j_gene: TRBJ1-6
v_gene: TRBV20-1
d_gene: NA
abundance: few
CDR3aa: CSARDLGASYNSPLHF
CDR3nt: TGCAGTGCTAGAGATTTGGGGGCAAGTTATAATTCACCCCTCCACTTT

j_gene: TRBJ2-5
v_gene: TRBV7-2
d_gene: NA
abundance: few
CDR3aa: CASSLRPGGLGTQYF
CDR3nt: TGTGCCAGCAGCTTAAGACCGGGGGGCCTAGGGACCCAGTACTTC

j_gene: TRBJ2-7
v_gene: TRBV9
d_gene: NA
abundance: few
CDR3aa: CASSVEPGLTSYEQYF
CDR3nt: TGTGCCAGCAGCGTAGAACCAGGGCTAACATCCTACGAGCAGTACTTC

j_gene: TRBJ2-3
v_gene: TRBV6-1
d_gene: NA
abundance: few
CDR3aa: CASSLRALSTSTDTQYF
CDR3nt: TGTGCCAGCAGTCTCCGGGCCTTAAGTACTAGCACAGATACGCAGTATTTT

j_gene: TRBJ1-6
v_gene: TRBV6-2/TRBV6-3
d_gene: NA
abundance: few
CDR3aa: CASSPKDGTVNSPLHF
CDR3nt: TGTGCCAGCAGTCCAAAAGATGGGACGGTAAATTCACCCCTCCACTTT

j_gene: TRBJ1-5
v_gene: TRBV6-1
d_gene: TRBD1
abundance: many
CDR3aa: CASSRGQGGNQPQHF
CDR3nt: TGTGCCAGCAGTCGTGGACAGGGAGGCAATCAGCCCCAGCATTTT

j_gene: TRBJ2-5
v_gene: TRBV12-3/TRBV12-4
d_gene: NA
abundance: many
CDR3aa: CASSYRTEETQYF
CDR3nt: TGTGCCAGCAGTTATAGGACGGAAGAGACCCAGTACTTC

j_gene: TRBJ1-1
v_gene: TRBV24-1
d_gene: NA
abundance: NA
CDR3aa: CATSGGSGQNEAFF
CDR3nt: TGTGCCACCAGTGGCGGATCCGGACAGAATGAAGCTTTCTTT

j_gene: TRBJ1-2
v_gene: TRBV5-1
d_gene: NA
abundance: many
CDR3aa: CASSPETEGRVYGYTF
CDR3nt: TGCGCCAGCAGCCCCGAGACTGAGGGGCGGGTCTATGGCTACACCTTC

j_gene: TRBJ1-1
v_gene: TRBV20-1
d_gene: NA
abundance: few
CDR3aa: CSATDRLGTEAFF
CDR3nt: TGCAGTGCTACGGACCGCTTGGGCACTGAAGCTTTCTTT

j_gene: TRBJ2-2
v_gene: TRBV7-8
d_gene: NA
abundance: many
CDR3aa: CASSSQGTTGELFF
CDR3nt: TGTGCCAGCAGCTCGCAGGGGACGACCGGGGAGCTGTTTTTT

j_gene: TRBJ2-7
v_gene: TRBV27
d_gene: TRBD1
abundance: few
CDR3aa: CASSLRRTGGYEQYF
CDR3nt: TGTGCCAGCAGTTTACGTCGAACAGGGGGCTACGAGCAGTACTTC

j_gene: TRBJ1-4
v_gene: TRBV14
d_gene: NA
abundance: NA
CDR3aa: CASSPQGQQRAEKLFF
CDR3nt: TGTGCCAGCAGCCCCCAAGGACAGCAAAGGGCGGAAAAACTGTTTTTT

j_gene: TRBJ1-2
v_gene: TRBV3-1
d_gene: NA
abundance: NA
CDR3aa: CASSQESGYTF
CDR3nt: TGTGCCAGCAGCCAAGAGAGTGGCTACACCTTC

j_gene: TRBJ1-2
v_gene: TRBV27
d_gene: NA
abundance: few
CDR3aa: CASSNREGYGYTF
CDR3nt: TGTGCCAGCAGCAACAGGGAAGGCTATGGCTACACCTTC

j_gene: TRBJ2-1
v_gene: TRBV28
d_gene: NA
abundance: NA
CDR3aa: CASSPGGIHKPFSYNEQFF
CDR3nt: TGTGCCAGCAGTCCCGGAGGGATACATAAACCCTTCTCCTACAATGAGCAGTTCTTC

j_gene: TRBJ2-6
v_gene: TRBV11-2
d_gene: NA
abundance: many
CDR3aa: CASSLGRRTGANVLTF
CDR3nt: TGTGCCAGCAGCTTAGGACGGAGGACTGGGGCCAACGTCCTGACTTTC

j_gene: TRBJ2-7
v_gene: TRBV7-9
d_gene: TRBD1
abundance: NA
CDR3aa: CASSLDRGQEQYF
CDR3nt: TGTGCCAGCAGCTTGGACAGGGGGCAGGAGCAGTACTTC

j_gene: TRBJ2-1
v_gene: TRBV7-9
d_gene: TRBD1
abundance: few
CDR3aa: CASSLTQGANEQFF
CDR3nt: TGTGCCAGCAGCTTAACGCAGGGGGCAAATGAGCAGTTCTTC

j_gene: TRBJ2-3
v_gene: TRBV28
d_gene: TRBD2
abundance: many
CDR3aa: CASSPPFSGGASSTDTQYF
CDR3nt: TGTGCCAGCAGTCCGCCGTTTAGCGGGGGGGCCTCTAGCACAGATACGCAGTATTTT

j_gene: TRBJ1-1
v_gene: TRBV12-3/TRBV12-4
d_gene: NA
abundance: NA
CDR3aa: CASRQGPYTEAFF
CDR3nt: TGTGCCAGCAGACAGGGTCCGTACACTGAAGCTTTCTTT

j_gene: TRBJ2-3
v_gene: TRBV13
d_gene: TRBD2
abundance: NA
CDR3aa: CASRLAGGVTDTQYF
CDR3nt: TGTGCCAGCAGACTAGCGGGAGGAGTCACAGATACGCAGTATTTT

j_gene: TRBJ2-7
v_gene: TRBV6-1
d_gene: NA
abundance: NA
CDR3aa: CASGRGGSYEQYF
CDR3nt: TGTGCCAGCGGGAGGGGGGGCTCCTACGAGCAGTACTTC

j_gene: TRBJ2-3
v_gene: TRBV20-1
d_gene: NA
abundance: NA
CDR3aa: CSARAGGPQIAQYF
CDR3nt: TGCAGTGCTAGAGCAGGGGGGCCCCAGATAGCGCAGTATTTT

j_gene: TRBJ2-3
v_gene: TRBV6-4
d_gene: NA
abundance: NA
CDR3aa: CASSEGSGRATDTQYF
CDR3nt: TGTGCCAGCAGTGAAGGTAGTGGGCGGGCCACAGATACGCAGTATTTT

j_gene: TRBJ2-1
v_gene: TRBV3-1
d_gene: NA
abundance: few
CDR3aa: CASSRNNEQFF
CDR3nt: TGTGCCAGCAGCCGAAACAATGAGCAGTTCTTC

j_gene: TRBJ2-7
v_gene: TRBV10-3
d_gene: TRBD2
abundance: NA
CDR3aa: CAISGGRDEQYF
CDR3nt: TGTGCCATCAGTGGGGGGAGGGACGAGCAGTACTTC

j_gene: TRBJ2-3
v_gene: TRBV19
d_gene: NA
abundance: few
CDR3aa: CASSPYVLKDTQYF
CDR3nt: TGTGCCAGTAGTCCGTATGTCCTAAAGGATACGCAGTATTTT

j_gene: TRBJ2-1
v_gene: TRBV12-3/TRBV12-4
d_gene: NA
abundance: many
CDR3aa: CASTLLGPHNEQFF
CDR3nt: TGTGCCAGCACCCTACTAGGGCCTCACAATGAGCAGTTCTTC

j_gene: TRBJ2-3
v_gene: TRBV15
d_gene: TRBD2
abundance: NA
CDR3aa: CATGAGGITDTQYF
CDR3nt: TGTGCCACCGGGGCGGGGGGGATCACAGATACGCAGTATTTT

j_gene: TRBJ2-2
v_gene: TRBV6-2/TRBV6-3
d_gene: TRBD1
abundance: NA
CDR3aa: CASMRQGYTGELFF
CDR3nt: TGTGCCAGCATGAGACAGGGGTACACCGGGGAGCTGTTTTTT

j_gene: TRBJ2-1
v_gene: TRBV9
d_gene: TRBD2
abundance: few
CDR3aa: CASSLAGGPGNEQFF
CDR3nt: TGTGCCAGCAGTTTAGCGGGAGGGCCGGGCAATGAGCAGTTCTTC